Shown below are 6 T cell receptor beta chains from a single sample sequenced in a study of neoadjuvant nivolumab and ipilimumab in lung cancer. Clones were read by immunoSEQ multiplex PCR, and TCRdb kept only the in-frame ones, dropping some. The sample lists approximately 31,000 clones, over 75% occurring once. The sequenced sample was peripheral blood, obtained after neoadjuvant nivolumab, alone or with ipilimumab, at or shortly before surgery. These receptors came from an adult with non-small cell lung cancer.

The CDR3 loop is CASSLHHRDRGHGYTF. For the CDR3, the DNA is TGCGCCAGCAGCCTACATCATCGAGACAGGGGGCACGGCTACACCTTC. The V gene is TRBV4-3, the J gene TRBJ1-2; 10 bases are a match to TRBD1. Trimming cost V 4 bases and J 8 bases; bases outside gene matches: 13. Germline values: CDR1 LGHNA, CDR2 YSLEER. This CDR3 region has 16 residues.

The J gene is TRBJ1-1, the V gene TRBV5-4; perhaps TRBD1 as D (6 bases). This CDR3 contains 13 residues. Germline CDR1 SGHNT, CDR2 YYREEE (reference sequence). The V end lost 4 bases, the J end lost 4 bases, and 11 bases lay between the germline ends. This chain's CDR3 is CASSPTGPTEAFF. CDR3 in DNA: TGTGCCAGCAGCCCTACAGGGCCCACTGAAGCTTTCTTT.

This clone has a single count. V and J are TRBV5-1 and TRBJ2-5; maybe TRBD1 (6 bases). The CDR3 is 16 amino acids. The germline V gene encodes CDR1 SGHRS and CDR2 YFSETQ. The V gene lost 4 bases and the J gene lost 3 bases, with 19 bases spanning the gap. CDR3 nucleotides: TGCGCCAGCAGCCCCCGGACAGCAGGGTTTAAAGAGACCCAGTACTTC. It is translated as CASSPRTAGFKETQYF.

The chain uses TRBV12-5 and TRBJ2-7, with 10 bases aligning to TRBD1. This CDR3 is built from 16 residues. CDR1 LGHNT and CDR2 FRNRAP come from the germline V gene. The trim removed 1 base at V and 5 bases at J, leaving 8 bases unmatched. The CDR3 DNA sequence: TGTGCTAGTGGTTTGGGGACAGGGGGACTTGTTGACGAGCAGTACTTC. Amino acid sequence: CASGLGTGGLVDEQYF.

The chain couples TRBV5-5 to TRBJ2-7; 7 bases align to TRBD1. The CDR3 runs to 14 residues. Looked up from germline, CDR1 is SGHKS and CDR2 is YYEKEE (reference sequence). With V trimmed by 5 bases and J by 4 bases, 9 bases remained unmatched. The CDR3 loop is CASSGAGGIYEQYF. The CDR3, as DNA: TGTGCCAGCAGTGGGGCAGGGGGTATTTACGAGCAGTACTTC.

The V gene is TRBV18, the J gene TRBJ2-2; 7 positions agree with TRBD1. CDR1 KGHSH and CDR2 LQKENI come from the germline V gene. The V segment lost 6 bases and the J segment 3 bases; nucleotides outside the gene matches: 10. CDR3 length: 16 residues. DNA for the CDR3: TGTGCCAGCTCCCGACCTGGGACAGAGTACACCGGGGAGCTGTTTTTT. Its translation is CASSRPGTEYTGELFF.